What follows describes a single T cell receptor beta chain. It lacks a known antigen. Per-nucleotide qualities are absent, and no much larger clonotype sits a single base away. The time point tag for this specimen amounts to: baseline before first vaccination. Vaccinee samples came from UK trials COV001 and COV002, including a single-blind randomized controlled phase 2/3 trial of AZD1222 (ChAdOx1 nCoV-19) in healthy adults. Trial participant PBMC samples were collected at day 0 and day 28 after the second dose for TCRbeta chain sequencing. The data originate from a study of T cell responses to AZD1222 COVID-19 vaccine (dated by TCRdb to about 2021). Regarding the complete study: Because spike-specific TCR depth and breadth did not differ between the two schedules, AZD1222 recipients who got a second dose at roughly 4 weeks were pooled with those who got a second dose at roughly 12 weeks. TCR sequencing was performed for roughly 250 trial participants, of whom about 210 were given two doses of AZD1222 and approximately 26 were given two doses of MenACWY control vaccine. Trial participants were enrolled into age subgroups of 18-55, 56-69 and 70-plus years, which contained about 150, 27 and 61 TCR-sequenced participants, respectively.

The CDR3 regions of human TCRbeta chains were analyzed by immunosequencing. In the paper's pipeline: Repertoire TCRs were checked for matches against a reference library of SARS-CoV-2-specific TCRs that had been generated using the MIRA antigen-specificity platform. Breadth was defined as the fraction of unique TCRs that were SARS-CoV-2-associated. Depth was defined as the fraction of total T cells that were SARS-CoV-2-associated. Each spike-specific TCR was assigned to its reactive spike region and to a CD4 or CD8 class using the MIRA data. Log10-transformed breadth and depth values were compared by one-way ANOVA with Sidak's multiple comparisons tests. As stored in TCRdb, this immuneACCESS dataset retains in-frame rearrangements with V and J assigned. A fraction of the clones does not appear; measured against another copy, unresolved V genes explain less than half of the discrepancy, and the remainder lacks a known reason. V, J and clone size are taken as reported in that table, and D and trimming were inferred from the DNA itself. The table for this sample lists 99,000 or so clones; approximately 89% of them were counted only once. The ten largest clones capture more than 6.5% of the sample.

The paper's findings and limits, for the study overall: No day 14 peak-response samples were available, so repertoires were characterized only after the peak T cell response. After two AZD1222 doses, spike-specific TCR breadth and depth were significantly higher than at day 0 and than in MenACWY recipients. Participants were mostly white British, with more females than males. The authors suggested clonal diversity may have been underestimated. Conclusions about previously exposed vaccinees are limited, since just five or six AZD1222 recipients were seropositive for SARS-CoV-2 at baseline. Reportedly, almost half of the unique spike-specific TCRs recognized epitopes lying outside the regions that are mutated in the B.1.351 and B.1.1.7 variants. The 56-69-year group was small, and its depth increase did not reach significance, likely because of low power. Vaccine-associated CD4 TCRs spanned the whole spike protein, with dominant responses in regions 160-218 and 743-854.

The material sequenced was peripheral blood, taken on day 0 of AZD1222 vaccination. The clonotype was recovered from an adult in good health.

The DNA sequence is TGCGCCAGCAGCCGAGAAACCGCGGGACTCATGGCAGATACGCAGTATTTT. Its protein is CASSRETAGLMADTQYF. The sequence joins TRBV4-1 to TRBJ2-3; the D gene is perhaps TRBD2, on 6 matching bases. V loses 4 bases of germline sequence and J loses 4 bases, and the interval between the two ends is 21 bases. There are 17 amino acids in the CDR3, from cysteine to phenylalanine inclusive. The retained sequence is limited to the CDR3, 51 bases, with the frame set at the first base. Taken from the germline V gene, the CDR1 and CDR2 loops are MGHRA and YSYEKL.